This T cell receptor (beta chain) appears in the sequencing data of a study of cytomegalovirus exposure and HLA in healthy donors. The PCR used 60 Vbeta and 13 Jbeta primers. The protocol was immunoSEQ multiplex PCR, while the TCRdb copy is restricted to in-frame clones and leaves out a portion. The sample lists nearly 110,000 clones, around 71% seen once, with 0.6% to 1% in the top ten. The sample holds a few counts of this clone. The V end was cut by 10 bases, the J end by 3 bases, with 16 bases between. The CDR3 spans 13 residues. Germline CDR1 is SNHLY and CDR2 is FYNNEI. The rearrangement joins TRBV2 to TRBJ2-7; tentatively, D is TRBD1 (6 bases). This TCR came from a boy aged 5-17 years in good health and CMV-seronegative. Sequenced: PBMCs. In DNA, the CDR3 is TGTGCCACCTCACGACAGGTTTTCTACGAGCAGTACTTC. Residues: CATSRQVFYEQYF.